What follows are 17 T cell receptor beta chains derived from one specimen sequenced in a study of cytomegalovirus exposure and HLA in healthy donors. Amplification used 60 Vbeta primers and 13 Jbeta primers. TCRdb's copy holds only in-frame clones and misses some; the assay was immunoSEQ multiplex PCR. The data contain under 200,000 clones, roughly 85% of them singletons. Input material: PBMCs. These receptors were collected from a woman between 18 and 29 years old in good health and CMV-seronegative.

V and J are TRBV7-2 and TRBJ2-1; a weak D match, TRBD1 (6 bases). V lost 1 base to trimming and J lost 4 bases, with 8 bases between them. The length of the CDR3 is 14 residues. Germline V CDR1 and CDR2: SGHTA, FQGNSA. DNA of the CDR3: TGTGCCAGCAGCTTAGGGACAGCTTACAATGAGCAGTTCTTC. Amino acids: CASSLGTAYNEQFF.

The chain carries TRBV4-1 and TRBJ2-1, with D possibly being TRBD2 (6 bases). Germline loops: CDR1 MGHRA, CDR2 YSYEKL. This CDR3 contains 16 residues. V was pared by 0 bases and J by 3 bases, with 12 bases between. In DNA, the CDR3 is TGCGCCAGCAGCCAAGATAACCTAGCGCTCTACAATGAGCAGTTCTTC. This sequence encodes CASSQDNLALYNEQFF.

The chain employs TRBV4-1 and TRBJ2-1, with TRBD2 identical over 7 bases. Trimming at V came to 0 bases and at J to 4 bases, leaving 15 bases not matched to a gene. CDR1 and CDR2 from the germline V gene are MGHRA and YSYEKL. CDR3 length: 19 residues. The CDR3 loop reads CASSQDPLAGSGVYNEQFF. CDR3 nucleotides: TGCGCCAGCAGCCAAGATCCCCTTGCGGGGAGCGGGGTATACAATGAGCAGTTCTTC.

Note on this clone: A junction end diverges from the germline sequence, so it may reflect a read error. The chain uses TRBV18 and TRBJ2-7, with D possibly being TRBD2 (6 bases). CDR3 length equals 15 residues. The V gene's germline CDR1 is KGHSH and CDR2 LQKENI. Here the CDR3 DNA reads TGTGCCAACTCACAGGAGGGACGAAAAAACTACGAGCAGTACTTC. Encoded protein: CANSQEGRKNYEQYF.

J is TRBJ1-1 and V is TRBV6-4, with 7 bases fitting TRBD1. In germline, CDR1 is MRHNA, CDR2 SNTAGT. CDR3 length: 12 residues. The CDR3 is CLAETGRIEAFF. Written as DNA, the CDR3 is TGTTTGGCGGAGACAGGGAGGATTGAAGCTTTCTTT.

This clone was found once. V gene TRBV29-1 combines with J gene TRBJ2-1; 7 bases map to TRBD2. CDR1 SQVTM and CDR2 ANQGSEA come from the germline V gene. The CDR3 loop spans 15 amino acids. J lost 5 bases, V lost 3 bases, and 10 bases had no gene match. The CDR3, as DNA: TGCAGCGTTGATATCGGTTCTAGCGGACACAATGAGCAGTTCTTC. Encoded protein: CSVDIGSSGHNEQFF.

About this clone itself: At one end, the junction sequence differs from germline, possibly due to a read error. The DNA for the CDR3 is TGTTCCAGCAGCTTAGCGGGAGGGGAGACCCAGTACTTC. Protein sequence: CSSSLAGGETQYF. The chain couples TRBV7-9 to TRBJ2-5, with 11 bases matching TRBD2. Per the germline V gene, CDR1 is SEHNR and CDR2 is FQNEAQ (reference sequence). There are 13 residues in the CDR3.

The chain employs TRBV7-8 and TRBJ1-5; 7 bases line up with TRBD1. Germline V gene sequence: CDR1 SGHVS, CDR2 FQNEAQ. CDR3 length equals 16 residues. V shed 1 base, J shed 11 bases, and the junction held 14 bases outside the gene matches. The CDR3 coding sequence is TGTGCCAGCAGCTTAGAGGGGGCAGGCTTACACGGGGCCCAGCATTTT. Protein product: CASSLEGAGLHGAQHF.

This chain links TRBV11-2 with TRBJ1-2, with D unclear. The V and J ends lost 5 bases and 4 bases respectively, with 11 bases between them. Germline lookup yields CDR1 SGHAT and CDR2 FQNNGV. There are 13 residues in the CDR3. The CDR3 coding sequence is TGTGCCAGCAGCCCCGGAGCGGTCTATGGCTACACCTTC. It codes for CASSPGAVYGYTF.

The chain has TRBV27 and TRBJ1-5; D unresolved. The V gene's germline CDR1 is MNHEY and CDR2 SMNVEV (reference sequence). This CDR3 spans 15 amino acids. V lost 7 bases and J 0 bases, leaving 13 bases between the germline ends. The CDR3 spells CASKFMAVSNQPQHF. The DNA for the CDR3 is TGTGCCAGCAAGTTTATGGCAGTTAGCAATCAGCCCCAGCATTTT.

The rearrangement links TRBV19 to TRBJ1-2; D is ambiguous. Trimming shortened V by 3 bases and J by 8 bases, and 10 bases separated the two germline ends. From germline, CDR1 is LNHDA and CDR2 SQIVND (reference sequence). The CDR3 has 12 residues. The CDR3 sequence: CASSIFSSGYTF. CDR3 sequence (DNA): TGTGCCAGTAGTATCTTCTCTTCCGGCTACACCTTC.

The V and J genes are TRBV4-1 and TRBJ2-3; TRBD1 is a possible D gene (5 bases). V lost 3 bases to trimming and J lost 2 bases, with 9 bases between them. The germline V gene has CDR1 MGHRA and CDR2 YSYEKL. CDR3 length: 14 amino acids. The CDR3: CASSQGQYTDTQYF. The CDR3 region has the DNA TGCGCCAGCAGCCAGGGGCAGTACACAGATACGCAGTATTTT.

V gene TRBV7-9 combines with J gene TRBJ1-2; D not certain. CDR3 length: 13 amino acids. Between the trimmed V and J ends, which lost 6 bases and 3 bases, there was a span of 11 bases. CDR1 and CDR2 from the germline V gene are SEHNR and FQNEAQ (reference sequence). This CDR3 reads CASSPTLDYGYTF. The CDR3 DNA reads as TGTGCCAGCAGTCCCACATTGGACTATGGCTACACCTTC.

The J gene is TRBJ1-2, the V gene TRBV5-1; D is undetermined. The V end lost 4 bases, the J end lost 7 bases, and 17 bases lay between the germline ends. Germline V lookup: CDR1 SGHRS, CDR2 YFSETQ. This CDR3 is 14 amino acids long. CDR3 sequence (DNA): TGCGCCAGCAGCCCGGAATGGCCGGGGTTTGGCTACACCTTC. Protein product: CASSPEWPGFGYTF.

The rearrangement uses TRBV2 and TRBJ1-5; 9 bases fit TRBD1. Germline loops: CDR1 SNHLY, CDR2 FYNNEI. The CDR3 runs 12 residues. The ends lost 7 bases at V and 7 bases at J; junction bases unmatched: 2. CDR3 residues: CASKQGAQPQHF. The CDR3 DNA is TGTGCCAGCAAACAGGGGGCCCAGCCCCAGCATTTT.

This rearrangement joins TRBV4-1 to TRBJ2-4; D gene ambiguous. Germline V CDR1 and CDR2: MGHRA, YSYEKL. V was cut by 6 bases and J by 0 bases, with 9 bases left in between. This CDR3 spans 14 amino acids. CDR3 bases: TGCGCCAGCAGTTCAAGCATAGCCAAAAACATTCAGTACTTC. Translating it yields CASSSSIAKNIQYF.

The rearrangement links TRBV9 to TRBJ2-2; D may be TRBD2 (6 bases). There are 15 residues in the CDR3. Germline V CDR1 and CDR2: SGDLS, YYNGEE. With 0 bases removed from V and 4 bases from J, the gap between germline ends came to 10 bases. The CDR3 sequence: CASSVGGGFTGELFF. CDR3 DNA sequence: TGTGCCAGCAGCGTAGGAGGAGGGTTCACCGGGGAGCTGTTTTTT. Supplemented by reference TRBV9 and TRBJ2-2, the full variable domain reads DSGVTQTPKHLITATGQRVTLRCSPRSGDLSVYWYQQSLDQGLQFLIQYYNGEERAKGNILERFSAQQFPDLHSELNLSSLELGDSALYFCASSVGGGFTGELFFGEGSRLTVL.